A selection of T cell receptor beta chains follows, all from one sample in a study of blood T cell repertoires in COVID-19. Produced via immunoSEQ multiplex PCR; TCRdb's table is partial and in-frame only. This sample has roughly 180,000 clones, with about 78% found just once. Sequencing was performed on peripheral blood. Receptors were obtained from a woman between 45 and 60 years old with active or convalescent COVID-19. Both conserved end residues are part of each CDR3. Fields, in order: J gene, V gene, clone size, CDR3 protein. A clone size is listed for some rows: how often the clone was seen (once, few, many), or a class if it is expanded.

TRBJ1-2 TRBV7-6 . CASSLEAGHPYGYTF
TRBJ1-4 TRBV28 few CASSLMSEGSEKLFF
TRBJ1-4 TRBV30 . CAWSKGLNEKLFF
TRBJ2-1 TRBV5-1 . CASSFASVPYNEQFF
TRBJ2-5 TRBV7-2 . CASSLEGTQGETQYF
TRBJ2-7 TRBV7-8 . CASSLGGWLAANVPHEQYF
TRBJ1-6 TRBV23-1 . CASSQSEGSGSPLHF
TRBJ2-2 TRBV6-5 . CASTSDRGYTGELFF
TRBJ2-7 TRBV30 . CAWTRLAGGGEQYF
TRBJ1-1 TRBV4-3 . CASSQVHRGNTEAFF
TRBJ1-1 TRBV30 . CAWRDSQGEAFF
TRBJ2-3 TRBV6-5 . CASRDPGQGSDTQYF
TRBJ1-5 TRBV28 . CASSPRGGRGANQPQHF
TRBJ2-1 TRBV9 . CASSVAPTSGLSYNEQFF
TRBJ1-2 TRBV9 . CASSLSPGETRGYTF
TRBJ2-5 TRBV9 . CASSVTGNSGGETQYF
TRBJ2-3 TRBV30 . CAWSVRGFVGDTQYF
TRBJ1-2 TRBV2 . CASTPGTNGYTF
TRBJ1-3 TRBV27 . CASARGRGQLTGNTIYF
TRBJ2-7 TRBV29-1 . CSVGYGYEQYF
TRBJ2-7 TRBV28 . CASSLPGTSGRFRTYEQYF
TRBJ1-5 TRBV19 . CASSKSTLYSNQPQHF
TRBJ1-1 TRBV7-9 once CASSLVPGDGEAFF
TRBJ2-7 TRBV18 few CASSPTHRTELNYEQYF
TRBJ1-2 TRBV5-4 . CASSQGTAMLRLYGYTF
TRBJ1-1 TRBV6-5 . CASSLGKGHTEAFF
TRBJ1-4 TRBV20-1 once CSASVGTGKNEKLFF
TRBJ2-3 TRBV18 . CASSPLAVGTGADTQYF
TRBJ2-3 TRBV25-1 . CASGDFQGFTDTQYF
TRBJ2-2 TRBV11-3 . CASSLDGFTGELFF
TRBJ1-3 TRBV6-5 . CASSRTGGSGNTIYF
TRBJ2-7 TRBV29-1 . CSVPGQGNSYEQYF